A selection of T cell receptor beta chains follows, all from one sample in a study of blood T cell repertoires in COVID-19. TCRdb's table, derived via immunoSEQ multiplex PCR, lists solely in-frame clones and lacks some. The repertoire holds approximately 60,000 clones, 65% to 85% seen once, with more than 15% in the top ten. Sequences were obtained from peripheral blood. The source of these receptors is a man aged 70 or older with active COVID-19. The CDR3 runs from the conserved cysteine through the conserved F or W. A D gene is named only where the DNA matches it firmly. Where a row states a size, it is once, few, many or the class of an expanded clone; other rows omit it.

clone size	D gene	V gene	J gene	CDR3 DNA	CDR3 protein
.	.	TRBV7-8	TRBJ2-6	TGTGCCAGCAGCTTATCACTGTCTGGGGCCAACGTCCTGACTTTC	CASSLSLSGANVLTF
once	.	TRBV6-2/TRBV6-3	TRBJ2-5	TGTGCCAGCAGTCTGAATCCCCACAGGACAGAAGATCAAGAGACCCAGTACTTC	CASSLNPHRTEDQETQYF
.	.	TRBV29-1	TRBJ2-3	TGCAGCGTTCTGGAGTCGACAGACACAGATACGCAGTATTTT	CSVLESTDTDTQYF
.	.	TRBV2	TRBJ1-6	TGTGCCAGCAGGCAGAACCTGACACCCCTCCACTTT	CASRQNLTPLHF
.	TRBD2	TRBV27	TRBJ2-5	TGTGCCAGCAGTTCCCCGACTAGCGGGAGAAAGGAGACCCAGTACTTC	CASSSPTSGRKETQYF
.	.	TRBV11-2	TRBJ1-1	TGTGCCAGCAGCTTCAACGGACAAGTGAACACTGAAGCTTTCTTT	CASSFNGQVNTEAFF
.	.	TRBV19	TRBJ1-2	TGTGCCAGTAGTCCGCAGGGGCTGAACTATGGCTACACCTTC	CASSPQGLNYGYTF
.	.	TRBV4-3	TRBJ2-2	TGCGCCAGCAGCCAAGATGTTGCGCGGGAATCGATGAACACCGGGGAGCTGTTTTTT	CASSQDVARESMNTGELFF
.	.	TRBV29-1	TRBJ1-2	TGCAGCGTTGAAGGCAGGGACTCGCTCTATGGCTACACCTTC	CSVEGRDSLYGYTF
once	.	TRBV7-3	TRBJ2-3	TGTGCCAGCAGCTTGCAGGGCGGCACAGATACGCAGTATTTT	CASSLQGGTDTQYF
.	.	TRBV7-6	TRBJ2-3	TGTGCCAGCAGCTCTAGTTCGGCAGATACGCAGTATTTT	CASSSSSADTQYF
.	.	TRBV7-9	TRBJ2-1	TGTGCCAGCAGCTTAGTCGTGTACAATGAGCAGTTCTTC	CASSLVVYNEQFF
once	.	TRBV19	TRBJ1-5	TGTGCCAGTAGTAACTCAGGGGTCGCGTCGGGCAATCAGCCCCAGCATTTT	CASSNSGVASGNQPQHF
few	.	TRBV16	TRBJ2-7	TGTGCCAGCAGCCCTCCGGGACTTATCTACGAGCAGTACTTC	CASSPPGLIYEQYF
once	TRBD1	TRBV19	TRBJ2-4	TGTGCCAGTAGTATTTTGCCGGGACAGGGAAACATTCAGTACTTC	CASSILPGQGNIQYF
.	TRBD1	TRBV9	TRBJ1-5	TGTGCCAGCAGCGTGGGGACAGAGGATCAGCCCCAGCATTTT	CASSVGTEDQPQHF
once	.	TRBV7-3	TRBJ2-2	TGTGCCAGCAGAAAACTAGGAGGTAACACCGGGGAGCTGTTTTTT	CASRKLGGNTGELFF
once	.	TRBV14	TRBJ2-7	TGTGCCAGCAGCCGTAACAGGAACGAGCAGTACTTC	CASSRNRNEQYF
.	.	TRBV11-2	TRBJ2-5	TGTGCCAGCAGCTTAGTGCCCGGGGTGATCCAAGAGACCCAGTACTTC	CASSLVPGVIQETQYF
.	TRBD1	TRBV6-1	TRBJ1-1	TGTGCCAGCAGTGACGGGGACAGATTGCTAACTACTGAAGCTTTCTTT	CASSDGDRLLTTEAFF
.	.	TRBV20-1	TRBJ2-7	TGCAGTGCCAACCGACAGTATCAACAGTACTTC	CSANRQYQQYF
once	.	TRBV6-1	TRBJ1-1	TGTGCCAGCAGTGATCCCGCGACATTTTTTACTGAAGCTTTCTTT	CASSDPATFFTEAFF
once	TRBD1	TRBV19	TRBJ2-1	TGTGCCAGTAGTATAGGTTCAGGGGGCATCCCCTACAATGAGCAGTTCTTC	CASSIGSGGIPYNEQFF
.	.	TRBV6-5	TRBJ1-2	TGTGCCAGCACCCGCTACAGGGACGGCGGCTACACCTTC	CASTRYRDGGYTF
.	TRBD2	TRBV11-2	TRBJ2-7	TGTGCCAGCAGCTTAGCCCGGACTAGCGAGGCCTACGAGCAGTACTTC	CASSLARTSEAYEQYF
few	TRBD1	TRBV4-2	TRBJ1-1	TGTGCCAGCAGCCAAGACGACAGGGGTGCTGAAGCTTTCTTT	CASSQDDRGAEAFF
.	TRBD1	TRBV5-1	TRBJ1-2	TGCGCCAGCAGCTTGGCTACCGGGACAGGGACTAACTATGGCTACACCTTC	CASSLATGTGTNYGYTF
.	TRBD1	TRBV6-5	TRBJ1-1	TGTGCCAGCAGTCCCGGGACAGGGCGGAACACTGAAGCTTTCTTT	CASSPGTGRNTEAFF
.	.	TRBV6-6	TRBJ2-5	TGTGCTTCAAGCGGTAACCAAGAGACCCAGTACTTC	CASSGNQETQYF
.	.	TRBV18	TRBJ1-5	TGTGCCAGCTCACCACCGCCGGGGGGGGTTCAGCCCCAGCATTTT	CASSPPPGGVQPQHF
.	.	TRBV24-1	TRBJ2-2	TGTGCCACCAGTGATTTACAGGGTTTCGGCGGGGAGCTGTTTTTT	CATSDLQGFGGELFF
.	TRBD2	TRBV6-6	TRBJ2-5	TGTGCCAGCCTTGGTTTGCGGGAGGGCCGCGAGACCCAGTACTTC	CASLGLREGRETQYF
.	TRBD2	TRBV5-4	TRBJ2-7	TGTGCCAGCAGCTCCGGACTAGCGGGAGGGTACGAGCAGTACTTC	CASSSGLAGGYEQYF
.	.	TRBV10-3	TRBJ2-7	TGTGCCACGGGAGAGGGGAGTTGGGTCGGCGAGCAGTACTTC	CATGEGSWVGEQYF
.	TRBD1	TRBV6-5	TRBJ2-5	TGTGCCAGCAGCCCGGACAGGGGAGGGACCCAGTACTTC	CASSPDRGGTQYF
.	TRBD2	TRBV28	TRBJ2-5	TGTGCCAGCAGGCTAGCGGGAGGGGGTGAGACCCAGTACTTC	CASRLAGGGETQYF
.	TRBD1	TRBV7-7	TRBJ1-1	TGTGCCAGCAGCTTATACCAGGGGGACACTGAAGCTTTCTTT	CASSLYQGDTEAFF
.	TRBD2	TRBV11-3	TRBJ2-3	TGTGCCAGCAGCCCGGGGACTAGCGGAAGCACAGATACGCAGTATTTT	CASSPGTSGSTDTQYF
few	TRBD1	TRBV11-2	TRBJ2-5	TGTGCCAGCAGCTTAGCAGGGGGAGAGACCCAGTACTTC	CASSLAGGETQYF
.	.	TRBV6-4	TRBJ1-6	TGTGCCAGCAGTGACGGCCCTAATTCACCCCTCCACTTT	CASSDGPNSPLHF
.	.	TRBV19	TRBJ2-3	TGTGCCAGTAGTATCGGAGGACCCCCGCCGGATACGCAGTATTTT	CASSIGGPPPDTQYF
.	.	TRBV7-3	TRBJ1-1	TGTGCCAGCAGCTTAACTATGAACACTGAAGCTTTCTTT	CASSLTMNTEAFF
.	.	TRBV5-5	TRBJ1-2	TGTGCCAGCAGCTTGGACGGGTACTATGGCTACACCTTC	CASSLDGYYGYTF
few	.	TRBV27	TRBJ1-6	TGTGCCAGCAGTCGAGTGAATTCACCCCTCCACTTT	CASSRVNSPLHF
.	.	TRBV18	TRBJ2-3	TGTGCCAGCTCACCAAATTACTCCACAGATACGCAGTATTTT	CASSPNYSTDTQYF
.	.	TRBV5-4	TRBJ2-6	TGTGCCAGCAGCCCGTCGGCTGGGGCCAACGTCTTGACTTTC	CASSPSAGANVLTF
.	.	TRBV11-3	TRBJ2-6	TGTGCCAGCAGCTTAGTGTGGGGCAGCTCTGGGGCCAACGTCCTGACTTTC	CASSLVWGSSGANVLTF
.	.	TRBV6-5	TRBJ1-4	TGTGCCAGCAGTCTACAGGGAAGGAATGAAAAACTGTTTTTT	CASSLQGRNEKLFF
few	.	TRBV7-3	TRBJ2-1	TGTGCCAGCAGCTTAATGGAGGGTGAGCAGTTCTTC	CASSLMEGEQFF
.	TRBD2	TRBV19	TRBJ2-7	TGTGCCAGTAGTAGGACAGGAGGACTAGCGGCCTACGAGCAGTACTTC	CASSRTGGLAAYEQYF
.	TRBD2	TRBV7-2	TRBJ2-2	TGTGCCAGCAGCTTGGGGGGGTCGGGGAACACCGGGGAGCTGTTTTTT	CASSLGGSGNTGELFF
.	TRBD2	TRBV30	TRBJ2-3	TGTGCCTGGAGTGTTTCTAGCGGGAGCCCAGATACGCAGTATTTT	CAWSVSSGSPDTQYF